The clone carrying this T cell receptor beta chain has a handful of counts. What it recognizes is unknown. The CDR3 runs to 14 residues. Trimming pared 0 bases from V and 5 bases from J, leaving 7 bases between. Germline lookup yields CDR1 MNHNS and CDR2 SASEGT. Researchers ran the PCR with 60 Vbeta and 13 Jbeta primers. Profiling relied on immunoSEQ multiplex PCR, and the TCRdb table lists in-frame clones only, not all of them. Of about 35,000 clones in the sample, 80% were seen once. These data originate in a study of cytomegalovirus exposure and HLA in healthy donors. Study-level points and caveats: In a later analysis, compared with equally common non-associated chains, HLA-associated beta chains were more expanded.

The TCR originated in a male donor in good health and CMV-seronegative. The chain employs TRBV6-1 and TRBJ2-2; D not certain. The sample taken for sequencing was PBMCs. CDR3 amino acids: CASSEAPLTGELFF. Written as DNA, the CDR3 is TGTGCCAGCAGTGAAGCGCCCCTAACCGGGGAGCTGTTTTTT.